The source of this T cell receptor beta chain is a study of T cell responses to AZD1222 COVID-19 vaccine. Both about-4-week and about-12-week second-dose recipients were combined. About this clone itself: Its specificity is not known.

Germline CDR1 reads GTSNPN; CDR2 reads SVGIG (reference sequence). The CDR3 is 14 residues long. Trimming removed 3 bases from V and 2 bases from J, with 13 bases in between. Profiling relied on immunoSEQ multiplex PCR, and the TCRdb table lists in-frame clones only, not all of them. The sample carries 90,000 to 140,000 clones, about 91% recorded once. General study results and limits: Reports say nearly half of spike-specific TCRs go after unmutated variant regions. Among the donors, most were white British and more were female, and clonal diversity was possibly underestimated. Sampling that yielded the repertoires occurred only after the peak T cell response.

The rearrangement uses TRBV30 and TRBJ2-5; D tentatively fits TRBD1 or TRBD2 (5 bases each). This sample comprised peripheral blood, obtained 28 days after the second AZD1222 dose. This TCR was recovered from an adult who received the AZD1222 COVID-19 vaccine. The CDR3 coding sequence is TGTGCCTGGAGCAGGGACCAAATACAAGAGACCCAGTACTTC. This encodes CAWSRDQIQETQYF.